This is a list of T cell receptor beta chains from one sample in a study of shared clonotypes between healthy human individuals. Only in-frame clones appear in the TCRdb table, and some are missing; sequencing was by immunoSEQ multiplex PCR. This table has under 1,100,000 clones, around 75% appearing once. Material: memory CD4+ T cells sorted from blood. Every receptor here comes from a young man in good health. CDR3s include the opening cysteine and the closing phenylalanine or tryptophan. Each record gives: clone size, V gene, J gene, D gene, CDR3 protein. D genes are given only for firm matches. The size entry is marked missing in some rows and otherwise reads once, few, many or a size class.

.,TRBV18,TRBJ1-2,.,CASAYREYGYTF
few,TRBV2,TRBJ1-2,.,CASSFTGNYGYTF
.,TRBV2,TRBJ2-7,.,CASSGTFSYEQYF
.,TRBV19,TRBJ2-5,.,CASSSGQETQYF
.,TRBV7-8,TRBJ1-5,.,CASSSIQGFSNQPQHF
.,TRBV9,TRBJ1-2,.,CASSSGGNYGYTF
.,TRBV29-1,TRBJ2-2,.,CSGPPLDSRTGELFF
.,TRBV5-4,TRBJ1-6,TRBD1,CASSRQGGSYNSPLHF
.,TRBV7-6,TRBJ1-5,TRBD1,CASSLEGTGNQPQHF
.,TRBV7-2,TRBJ1-2,.,CASSLANGGGYTF
.,TRBV27,TRBJ1-5,TRBD1,CASSLRTGNHQPQHF
.,TRBV5-8,TRBJ1-1,.,CASTRDKLEAFF
once,TRBV11-2,TRBJ2-3,TRBD2,CASSLGGRAGTDTQYF
.,TRBV6-1,TRBJ1-5,.,CASRTTPSNQPQHF
.,TRBV27,TRBJ1-2,.,CASSLRAAIYGYTF
.,TRBV11-2,TRBJ2-3,TRBD2,CASSLRAGGADTQYF
.,TRBV10-2,TRBJ2-1,.,CASSESGDRGEQFF
.,TRBV10-3,TRBJ2-7,TRBD1,CAISGGQDSYEQYF
.,TRBV30,TRBJ2-1,TRBD2,CAWSRLLAGPYNEQFF
.,TRBV7-2,TRBJ1-1,TRBD1,CASSPVDRLQAFF
.,TRBV6-1,TRBJ1-1,.,CASLNWGTEAFF
.,TRBV6-5,TRBJ1-2,.,CASSYIVGGSGGYTF
few,TRBV11-2,TRBJ1-6,.,CASFLGGNSPLHF
.,TRBV5-1,TRBJ1-1,.,CASSRTSEGEAFF
.,TRBV2,TRBJ2-7,.,CASRQNVAYEQYF
.,TRBV11-2,TRBJ2-7,.,CASSLSSVPPYSYEQYF
once,TRBV30,TRBJ1-2,.,CAWTPGEVRYGYTF
.,TRBV6-5,TRBJ1-5,TRBD1,CASRTGGQSNQPQHF
.,TRBV11-3,TRBJ2-2,.,CASSLRVGAPGELFF
few,TRBV2,TRBJ2-2,.,CASIYSLLNTGELFF
.,TRBV9,TRBJ1-1,.,CASSPQYAEAFF
few,TRBV29-1,TRBJ1-2,.,CSVEDTGPGYGYTF
once,TRBV7-3,TRBJ2-4,.,CASSLNSPRGPKNIQYF
.,TRBV7-3,TRBJ1-2,TRBD1,CASSLSSGQNYGYTF
.,TRBV30,TRBJ2-2,.,CAWSGGGYTGELFF
.,TRBV11-2,TRBJ1-3,.,CASSLVNTIYF
.,TRBV6-5,TRBJ2-7,.,CASSPLRFGSYEQYF